This T cell receptor beta chain emerged from a study of OX40 agonist ivuxolimab in advanced cancers. The overall study: People who had prior anti-PD-1, anti-PD-L1 or anti-CTLA-4 therapy could take part, and roughly 44% had some. Three patients, one with hepatocellular carcinoma and two with cutaneous melanoma, achieved partial responses.

General study results and limits: Nonresponders included some who also had low normalized T-cell clonal expansion. The antigens recognized by the expanded peripheral T cells, that is their antigen specificity, were not determined.

Clones were read by immunoSEQ multiplex PCR, and TCRdb kept only the in-frame ones, dropping some. Among some 35,000 clones, 65% to 80% were seen once, and the ten largest hold 9.5% to 10%. Trimming shortened V by 1 base and J by 2 bases, and 9 bases separated the two germline ends. Germline assignment: CDR1 SGHTA and CDR2 FQGNSA. The CDR3 covers 14 residues. On this clone itself: Its antigen is still unknown.

The material was CD4+ or CD8+ T cells sorted from blood, obtained in a trial of the OX40 agonist ivuxolimab. The chain links TRBV7-2 to TRBJ2-7; D may be TRBD2 (7 bases). This TCR was sampled from an adult with an advanced solid tumor such as melanoma, head and neck, liver or kidney cancer. CDR3 region: CASSLEGGAYEQYF. The DNA of the CDR3 is TGTGCCAGCAGCTTAGAGGGGGGGGCCTACGAGCAGTACTTC.